Below, 11 T cell receptor beta chains from the same sample are listed, as sequenced in a study of blood T cell repertoires in COVID-19. Only in-frame clones appear in the TCRdb table, and some are missing; sequencing was by immunoSEQ multiplex PCR. The sample records more than 40,000 clones, about nine tenths being singletons. The source material was peripheral blood. These TCRs come from a man aged 55 to 70 with active or convalescent COVID-19.

The CDR3 sequence is CAMWGQNSGNTIYF. DNA of the CDR3: TGTGCCATGTGGGGACAGAACTCTGGAAACACCATATATTTT. V is TRBV2 and J is TRBJ1-3; 7 nucleotides agree with TRBD1. This CDR3 contains 14 residues. V lost 10 bases to trimming and J lost 0 bases; unmatched junction nucleotides: 6. Germline CDR1 reads SNHLY; CDR2 reads FYNNEI.

DNA of the CDR3: TGTGCCAGCACCGACTATGGGACAGGGGCCTACAATGAGCAGTTCTTC. Translation: CASTDYGTGAYNEQFF. This chain uses TRBV11-2 with TRBJ2-1, with 10 bases identical to TRBD1. Per germline, CDR1 SGHAT and CDR2 FQNNGV. CDR3 length equals 16 residues. The V and J ends lost 7 bases and 2 bases, in that order; junction bases with no gene match: 8.

The chain has TRBV19 and TRBJ1-6; D unresolved. Trimming took off 5 bases at V and 0 bases at J, with 8 bases between the two ends. Germline V gene sequence: CDR1 LNHDA, CDR2 SQIVND (reference sequence). This CDR3 is built from 15 residues. The CDR3, as DNA: TGTGCCAGTAGTGCGGTGGACTCCTATAATTCACCCCTCCACTTT. This translates into CASSAVDSYNSPLHF.

The chain uses TRBV11-3 and TRBJ1-1; maybe TRBD1 (5 bases). Trimming pared 6 bases from V and 6 bases from J, leaving 14 bases between. Per germline, CDR1 SGHNT and CDR2 YENEEA. The CDR3 totals 13 residues. The CDR3 sequence is CASSQGRGPEAFF. The CDR3 nucleotides are TGTGCCAGCAGTCAGGGTAGGGGCCCTGAAGCTTTCTTT.

This clone occurred a few times. The CDR3 protein is CASSLSGTNEKLFF. CDR3 nucleotides: TGTGCCAGCAGCTTGTCAGGGACTAATGAAAAACTGTTTTTT. V usage is TRBV5-4 and J usage is TRBJ1-4; D is possibly TRBD1 (5 bases). The CDR3 spans 14 residues. With 1 base removed from V and 2 bases from J, the gap between germline ends came to 6 bases. Looked up from germline, CDR1 is SGHNT and CDR2 is YYREEE (reference sequence).

The chain uses TRBV5-1 and TRBJ2-6; TRBD1 aligns across 7 bases. Per the germline V gene, CDR1 is SGHRS and CDR2 is YFSETQ. The CDR3 has 18 residues. Trimming cost V 4 bases and J 0 bases; bases outside gene matches: 10. CDR3 in DNA: TGCGCCAGCAGCCGTCGGACAGGCCAAACCTCTGGGGCCAACGTCCTGACTTTC. Translating gives CASSRRTGQTSGANVLTF. Full variable domain (missing parts from reference TRBV5-1 and TRBJ2-6): KAGVTQTPRYLIKTRGQQVTLSCSPISGHRSVSWYQQTPGQGLQFLFEYFSETQRNKGNFPGRFSGRQFSNSRSEMNVSTLELGDSALYLCASSRRTGQTSGANVLTFGAGSRLTVL.

V gene TRBV2 combines with J gene TRBJ1-1; 8 nucleotides match TRBD1. V shed 6 bases, J shed 4 bases, and the junction held 16 bases outside the gene matches. From germline, CDR1 is SNHLY and CDR2 FYNNEI. The CDR3 runs 17 residues. Here the CDR3 reads CASRPDRGLDLGTEAFF. For the CDR3, the DNA is TGTGCCAGCAGGCCTGACAGGGGACTGGACTTGGGCACTGAAGCTTTCTTT.

This chain uses TRBV5-1 with TRBJ2-3; 12 nucleotides agree with TRBD1. J lost 5 bases, V lost 3 bases, and 7 bases had no gene match. Germline V gene data show CDR1 as SGHRS and CDR2 as YFSETQ. The CDR3 is 16 residues long. This CDR3 is CASSSPGTGGQDTQYF. The CDR3 DNA reads as TGCGCCAGCAGCTCTCCCGGGACAGGGGGCCAAGATACGCAGTATTTT.

The V call is TRBV7-7, the J call TRBJ2-5; 10 bases agree with TRBD2. The germline V gene encodes CDR1 SSHAT and CDR2 FNYEAQ (reference sequence). This CDR3 spans 16 amino acids. Germline trimming cut 1 base from V and 5 bases from J; bases unmatched to any gene: 7. CDR3 in amino acids: CASSLGSGGALETQYF. The CDR3, as DNA: TGTGCCAGCAGCTTAGGGAGCGGGGGGGCCCTTGAGACCCAGTACTTC.

This rearrangement joins TRBV12-3 or TRBV12-4 to TRBJ1-5, with D possibly TRBD1 on 5 matching bases. The CDR3 contains 12 residues. Between the trimmed V and J ends, which lost 2 bases and 9 bases, there was a span of 8 bases. CDR3 sequence (DNA): TGTGCCAGCAGTTTAACAGGCGCGCCCCAGCATTTT. It codes for CASSLTGAPQHF.

The genes are TRBV2 and TRBJ1-1, with TRBD1 as a possible D gene (5 bases). The CDR3 runs 13 residues. Germline V CDR1 and CDR2: SNHLY, FYNNEI. The V end lost 6 bases, the J end lost 3 bases, and 11 bases lay between the germline ends. The CDR3 is CASSPGGDTEAFF. The DNA for the CDR3 is TGTGCCAGCAGCCCGGGAGGGGACACTGAAGCTTTCTTT.